Listed below are T cell receptor beta chains from one sample, sequenced in a study of blood T cell repertoires in COVID-19. Produced via immunoSEQ multiplex PCR; TCRdb's table is partial and in-frame only. The table lists approximately 100,000 clones, around 80% of them singletons, with around a fifth in the top ten. Sample: peripheral blood. The receptors stem from a man between 70 and 80 years old with active or convalescent COVID-19. Each CDR3 is given with its conserved first and last residue. The D gene is left open where the match is weak. The size entry is marked missing in some rows and otherwise reads once, few, many or a size class.

j_gene: TRBJ2-5
v_gene: TRBV30
d_gene: -
abundance: -
CDR3nt: TGTGCCTGGACTCGTACAAGGGGCGAGACCCAGTACTTC
CDR3aa: CAWTRTRGETQYF

j_gene: TRBJ1-2
v_gene: TRBV18
d_gene: -
abundance: few
CDR3nt: TGTGCCAGCTCACCACCTGCGGGTAAAGGCTACACCTTC
CDR3aa: CASSPPAGKGYTF

j_gene: TRBJ2-3
v_gene: TRBV5-4
d_gene: -
abundance: -
CDR3nt: TGTGCCAGCAGCTTCCTAGCGACGCATACGCAGTATTTT
CDR3aa: CASSFLATHTQYF

j_gene: TRBJ1-5
v_gene: TRBV19
d_gene: TRBD1
abundance: -
CDR3nt: TGTGCCAGTACCTCAGGGGGTGAGCATCAGCCCCAGCATTTT
CDR3aa: CASTSGGEHQPQHF

j_gene: TRBJ2-7
v_gene: TRBV6-2/TRBV6-3
d_gene: TRBD1
abundance: -
CDR3nt: TGTGCCAGCAGTTACTCGGACAGGGGTGTTTACGAGCAGTACTTC
CDR3aa: CASSYSDRGVYEQYF

j_gene: TRBJ2-7
v_gene: TRBV7-2
d_gene: -
abundance: -
CDR3nt: TGTGCCAGCAGCCTCCGGGACTTCCACGAGCAGTACTTC
CDR3aa: CASSLRDFHEQYF

j_gene: TRBJ2-2
v_gene: TRBV5-1
d_gene: -
abundance: -
CDR3nt: TGCGCCAGCAGCCTTACAGTTAGCGAGGCCGGGGAGCTGTTTTTT
CDR3aa: CASSLTVSEAGELFF

j_gene: TRBJ1-3
v_gene: TRBV9
d_gene: -
abundance: once
CDR3nt: TGTGCCAGCAGCACTTGTACCCCATGGGGGGCTGGAAACACCATATATTTT
CDR3aa: CASSTCTPWGAGNTIYF

j_gene: TRBJ2-7
v_gene: TRBV12-3/TRBV12-4
d_gene: -
abundance: -
CDR3nt: TGTGCCAGCAGTTTGGCCTCCTACGAGCAGTACTTC
CDR3aa: CASSLASYEQYF

j_gene: TRBJ2-7
v_gene: TRBV5-1
d_gene: TRBD1
abundance: -
CDR3nt: TGCGCCAGCAGCATAGGACAGGGGTTATACGAGCAGTACTTC
CDR3aa: CASSIGQGLYEQYF

j_gene: TRBJ1-1
v_gene: TRBV19
d_gene: TRBD1
abundance: -
CDR3nt: TGTGCCAGTTCGGACAGGTGGAAGACTGAAGCTTTCTTT
CDR3aa: CASSDRWKTEAFF

j_gene: TRBJ2-1
v_gene: TRBV9
d_gene: -
abundance: -
CDR3nt: TGTGCCAGCAGCGTTGCGGGCTACAATGAGCAGTTCTTC
CDR3aa: CASSVAGYNEQFF

j_gene: TRBJ2-1
v_gene: TRBV12-3/TRBV12-4
d_gene: TRBD1
abundance: -
CDR3nt: TGTGCCATCCTGGGACAGTGGGACGAGCAGTTCTTC
CDR3aa: CAILGQWDEQFF

j_gene: TRBJ2-6
v_gene: TRBV6-1
d_gene: -
abundance: once
CDR3nt: TGTGCCAGCAGTGATTCTACTGGGGCCAACGTCCTGACTTTC
CDR3aa: CASSDSTGANVLTF

j_gene: TRBJ2-7
v_gene: TRBV7-2
d_gene: TRBD1
abundance: few
CDR3nt: TGTGCCAGCAGCTCACAGGGGATCGAAACCTACGAGCAGTACTTC
CDR3aa: CASSSQGIETYEQYF

j_gene: TRBJ1-1
v_gene: TRBV7-3
d_gene: TRBD1
abundance: once
CDR3nt: TGTGCCAGCAGCCCAGGGGGCCGGGAAGCTTTCTTT
CDR3aa: CASSPGGREAFF

j_gene: TRBJ2-1
v_gene: TRBV5-1
d_gene: -
abundance: -
CDR3nt: TGCGCCAGCAGCTGGGGGGGCCGGTCCTACAATGAGCAGTTCTTC
CDR3aa: CASSWGGRSYNEQFF

j_gene: TRBJ2-7
v_gene: TRBV5-5
d_gene: -
abundance: -
CDR3nt: TGTGCCAGCAGCTGGGTGACAGGTCTCTCCTACGAGCAGTACTTC
CDR3aa: CASSWVTGLSYEQYF

j_gene: TRBJ2-7
v_gene: TRBV6-5
d_gene: TRBD2
abundance: -
CDR3nt: TGTGCCAGCAGTTTGACTAGCTTTTCGGGGTACGAGCAGTACTTC
CDR3aa: CASSLTSFSGYEQYF

j_gene: TRBJ2-5
v_gene: TRBV7-9
d_gene: TRBD2
abundance: many
CDR3nt: TGTGCCAGCAAGGGGGTGCGGGAGGTCCAAGAGACCCAGTACTTC
CDR3aa: CASKGVREVQETQYF

j_gene: TRBJ2-3
v_gene: TRBV5-5
d_gene: TRBD2
abundance: -
CDR3nt: TGTGCCAGCATCAACTCGGGACTAGCGGGGGGAACAGATACGCAGTATTTT
CDR3aa: CASINSGLAGGTDTQYF

j_gene: TRBJ1-5
v_gene: TRBV10-3
d_gene: -
abundance: few
CDR3nt: TGTGCCATCAGTCAGGACGGGGATGCTCAGCCCCAGCATTTT
CDR3aa: CAISQDGDAQPQHF

j_gene: TRBJ2-7
v_gene: TRBV7-9
d_gene: TRBD2
abundance: -
CDR3nt: TGTGCCAGCAGCCAACTCGGACTAGCGGGAGGAAGGCAGTACTTC
CDR3aa: CASSQLGLAGGRQYF

j_gene: TRBJ1-5
v_gene: TRBV2
d_gene: -
abundance: -
CDR3nt: TGTGCCAGCAGTAGGGGGGGGCCCAATCAGCCCCAGCATTTT
CDR3aa: CASSRGGPNQPQHF

j_gene: TRBJ1-1
v_gene: TRBV5-1
d_gene: TRBD1
abundance: -
CDR3nt: TGCGCCAGCAGGACCCGACAGGGGAGGCACACTGAAGCTTTCTTT
CDR3aa: CASRTRQGRHTEAFF

j_gene: TRBJ1-1
v_gene: TRBV2
d_gene: -
abundance: -
CDR3nt: TGTGCCAGCAGTGGGAGGAGACTTCAAGCTTTCTTT
CDR3aa: CASSGRRLQAFF

j_gene: TRBJ2-3
v_gene: TRBV10-1
d_gene: TRBD2
abundance: few
CDR3nt: TGCGCCAGCAGTGAGTCCGGGACTAGCGGCTTCACAAATACGCAGTATTTT
CDR3aa: CASSESGTSGFTNTQYF

j_gene: TRBJ1-6
v_gene: TRBV2
d_gene: -
abundance: -
CDR3nt: TGTGCCAACCGACAGCTCTCCTATAATTCACCCCTCCACTTT
CDR3aa: CANRQLSYNSPLHF

j_gene: TRBJ2-5
v_gene: TRBV7-2
d_gene: TRBD1
abundance: -
CDR3nt: TGTGCCAGCAGCTTATTGGGGACAGGGGAAGAGACCCAGTACTTC
CDR3aa: CASSLLGTGEETQYF

j_gene: TRBJ2-7
v_gene: TRBV4-2
d_gene: -
abundance: -
CDR3nt: TGTGCCAGCAGCCAAGGCGGAGGGGCTCTCTACGAGCAGTACTTC
CDR3aa: CASSQGGGALYEQYF

j_gene: TRBJ2-3
v_gene: TRBV9
d_gene: -
abundance: -
CDR3nt: TGTGCCAGCAGCGTAGAAGTCAGATCTAGCACAGATACGCAGTATTTT
CDR3aa: CASSVEVRSSTDTQYF

j_gene: TRBJ2-5
v_gene: TRBV3-1/TRBV3-2
d_gene: TRBD2
abundance: -
CDR3nt: TGTGCCAGCAGCCTAAGACTAGCGGGGAACCAAGAGACCCAGTACTTC
CDR3aa: CASSLRLAGNQETQYF

j_gene: TRBJ1-2
v_gene: TRBV7-6
d_gene: TRBD1
abundance: -
CDR3nt: TGTGCCAGCAGCTTAGAGCAGGGGGCTGGCTACACCTTC
CDR3aa: CASSLEQGAGYTF

j_gene: TRBJ2-7
v_gene: TRBV10-1
d_gene: -
abundance: -
CDR3nt: -
CDR3aa: CASSSSFEDRDYEQYF

j_gene: TRBJ1-1
v_gene: TRBV5-1
d_gene: -
abundance: -
CDR3nt: TGCGCCAGCAGCTTGGGGTCCGAAGCCACTGAAGCTTTCTTT
CDR3aa: CASSLGSEATEAFF

j_gene: TRBJ1-1
v_gene: TRBV11-1
d_gene: -
abundance: -
CDR3nt: TGTGCCAGCAGCCCGGGAGTTTATGAAGCTTTCTTT
CDR3aa: CASSPGVYEAFF

j_gene: TRBJ1-4
v_gene: TRBV7-9
d_gene: TRBD1
abundance: -
CDR3nt: TGTGCCAGCAGCCTCACGGACAGGGGTAATGAAAAACTGTTTTTT
CDR3aa: CASSLTDRGNEKLFF

j_gene: TRBJ2-1
v_gene: TRBV7-8
d_gene: -
abundance: -
CDR3nt: TGTGCCAGCAGCTTACAGAACAATGAGCAGTTCTTC
CDR3aa: CASSLQNNEQFF

j_gene: TRBJ2-3
v_gene: TRBV5-1
d_gene: TRBD2
abundance: -
CDR3nt: TGCGCCAGCAGCTTTAGCGGGAGGGGGGTCACAGATACGCAGTATTTT
CDR3aa: CASSFSGRGVTDTQYF

j_gene: TRBJ1-6
v_gene: TRBV5-1
d_gene: TRBD1
abundance: -
CDR3nt: TGCGCCAGCAGCCTACTGGGGACAGGTAGTTCACCCCTCCACTTT
CDR3aa: CASSLLGTGSSPLHF

j_gene: TRBJ1-1
v_gene: TRBV6-1
d_gene: -
abundance: once
CDR3nt: TGTGCCAGCAGTGAAAATCAGGGCGGGAACACTGAAGCTTTCTTT
CDR3aa: CASSENQGGNTEAFF

j_gene: TRBJ2-3
v_gene: TRBV5-1
d_gene: -
abundance: few
CDR3nt: TGCGCCAGCAGCCCCCTCGGGGGAGAGGGTGCAGATACGCAGTATTTT
CDR3aa: CASSPLGGEGADTQYF

j_gene: TRBJ2-2
v_gene: TRBV27
d_gene: -
abundance: -
CDR3nt: TGTGCCAGCAGTTTATCATTGGTTCGAGTAGGGGAGCTGTTTTTT
CDR3aa: CASSLSLVRVGELFF

j_gene: TRBJ1-3
v_gene: TRBV30
d_gene: -
abundance: -
CDR3nt: TGTGCCTGGAGTGTAAGCGGGGGACGGGGAAACACCATATATTTT
CDR3aa: CAWSVSGGRGNTIYF

j_gene: TRBJ1-4
v_gene: TRBV5-1
d_gene: TRBD1
abundance: -
CDR3nt: TGCGCCAGCAGAGGTGGAGGGGGCAATGGGGTTGAAAAACTGTTTTTT
CDR3aa: CASRGGGGNGVEKLFF

j_gene: TRBJ2-1
v_gene: TRBV27
d_gene: TRBD2
abundance: -
CDR3nt: TGTGCCAGCAGTTTAAGTGGAGCGGGAACCTATGAGCAGTTCTTC
CDR3aa: CASSLSGAGTYEQFF

j_gene: TRBJ1-2
v_gene: TRBV6-5
d_gene: TRBD1
abundance: -
CDR3nt: TGTGCCAGCAGTTATAGGGGGCGACAGTTTGCGGGCTACACCTTC
CDR3aa: CASSYRGRQFAGYTF

j_gene: TRBJ1-2
v_gene: TRBV6-6
d_gene: TRBD1
abundance: once
CDR3nt: TGTGCCAGCAGTACGTACCGGGACAGAAACAACTATGGCTACACCTTC
CDR3aa: CASSTYRDRNNYGYTF

j_gene: TRBJ1-2
v_gene: TRBV28
d_gene: -
abundance: -
CDR3nt: TGTGCCAGCAGGAGGGATAACTATGGCTACACCTTC
CDR3aa: CASRRDNYGYTF

j_gene: TRBJ1-4
v_gene: TRBV28
d_gene: TRBD1
abundance: -
CDR3nt: TGTGCCAGCAGACGATTGACAGGGGGCTACGTAAAACTGTTTTTT
CDR3aa: CASRRLTGGYVKLFF

j_gene: TRBJ1-5
v_gene: TRBV7-9
d_gene: -
abundance: -
CDR3nt: TGTGCCAGCAGCGTAGAACAGGGTAACGGCAATCAGCCCCAGCATTTT
CDR3aa: CASSVEQGNGNQPQHF

j_gene: TRBJ1-1
v_gene: TRBV6-5
d_gene: -
abundance: -
CDR3nt: TGTGCCAGCAGTTACACAGGACAGTCTGAAGCTTTCTTT
CDR3aa: CASSYTGQSEAFF

j_gene: TRBJ2-1
v_gene: TRBV20-1
d_gene: TRBD2
abundance: -
CDR3nt: TGCAGTGCTAGTCCAGCGGGAGGAGTGGGCTCCTACAATGAGCAGTTCTTC
CDR3aa: CSASPAGGVGSYNEQFF

j_gene: TRBJ2-7
v_gene: TRBV5-1
d_gene: -
abundance: -
CDR3nt: TGCGCCAGCAGCCCCCGGGCGGGTCGCTCCTACGAGCAGTACTTC
CDR3aa: CASSPRAGRSYEQYF

j_gene: TRBJ1-6
v_gene: TRBV30
d_gene: -
abundance: few
CDR3nt: TGTGCCTGGAGTGTCCCTAGGCATAGTAATTCACCCCTCCACTTT
CDR3aa: CAWSVPRHSNSPLHF